The T cell receptor beta chain under discussion was sequenced for a study of OX40 agonist ivuxolimab in advanced cancers. Study background: The eligibility criteria allowed prior anti-PD-1, anti-PD-L1 or anti-CTLA-4 therapy, and 40% had some.

This clone was counted a few times. No antigen is known for it. Using immunoSEQ multiplex PCR, the repertoire was profiled, and TCRdb retains in-frame clones only, with some absent. This table holds tens of thousands of clones, 80% found once. The ends were cut back, 9 bases at V and 3 bases at J, with 21 bases in the middle. This CDR3 comprises 16 residues. Germline lookup yields CDR1 MDHEN and CDR2 SYDVKM. Overall study results and limits: At doses 0.1 to 3.0 mg/kg, CD4+ and CD8+ clones expanded. CD8+ T cells showed, on average, more clonal expansion than CD4+ cells. Antigens targeted by the expanded peripheral T cells were not determined.

The input for sequencing was CD4+ or CD8+ T cells sorted from blood, taken in a trial of the OX40 agonist ivuxolimab. The rearrangement joins TRBV28 to TRBJ1-5; D perhaps matches TRBD1 (6 bases). This TCR was sampled from an adult with an advanced solid tumor such as melanoma, head and neck, liver or kidney cancer. Here the CDR3 reads CASRRTVPVLNQPQHF. The CDR3 DNA sequence: TGTGCCAGTCGCCGGACAGTTCCCGTCCTCAATCAGCCCCAGCATTTT.